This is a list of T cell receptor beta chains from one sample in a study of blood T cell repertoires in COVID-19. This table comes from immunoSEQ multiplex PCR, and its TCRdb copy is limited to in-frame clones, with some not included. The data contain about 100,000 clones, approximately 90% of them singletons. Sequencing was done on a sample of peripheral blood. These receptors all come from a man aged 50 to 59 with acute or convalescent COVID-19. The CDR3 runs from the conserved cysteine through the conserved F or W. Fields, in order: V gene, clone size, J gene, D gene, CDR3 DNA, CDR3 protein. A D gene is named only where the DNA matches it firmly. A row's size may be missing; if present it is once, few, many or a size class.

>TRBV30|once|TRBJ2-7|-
TGTGCCTGGAGTGTAGGGGCTTCCTACGAGCAGTACTTC
CAWSVGASYEQYF
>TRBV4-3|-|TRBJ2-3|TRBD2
TGCGCCAGCAGCCAAGACCCCAGCCTAGCGGGGGGGCCAGATACGCAGTATTTT
CASSQDPSLAGGPDTQYF
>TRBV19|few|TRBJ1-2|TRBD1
TGTGCCAGTAGTATCCTCGGGACAGTGGGAGGCTACACCTTC
CASSILGTVGGYTF
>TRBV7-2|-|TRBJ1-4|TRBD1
TGTGCCAGCAGCCGTCCGAGGGGGCATGATAATGAAAAACTGTTTTTT
CASSRPRGHDNEKLFF
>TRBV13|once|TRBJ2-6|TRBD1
TGTGCCAGCAGGCACGGGACAGGGGGATCTGGGGCCAACGTCCTGACTTTC
CASRHGTGGSGANVLTF
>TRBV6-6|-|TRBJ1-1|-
TGTGCCAGCAGTTACGTAAACACTGAAGCTTTCTTT
CASSYVNTEAFF
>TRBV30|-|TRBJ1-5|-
TGTGCCTGGAGTCGCGGGACGGATAGCAATCAGCCCCAGCATTTT
CAWSRGTDSNQPQHF
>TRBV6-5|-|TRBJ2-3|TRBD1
TGTGCCAGCAGGCCGGGACAGGGGACCCCGGGTACGCAGTATTTT
CASRPGQGTPGTQYF
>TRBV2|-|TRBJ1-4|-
TGTGCCAGCAGTGTATGGCAGACAGTTAATGAAAAACTGTTTTTT
CASSVWQTVNEKLFF
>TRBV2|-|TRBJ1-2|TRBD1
TGTGCCAGCAGCGCCGGGACAGTTAACTATGGCTACACCTTC
CASSAGTVNYGYTF
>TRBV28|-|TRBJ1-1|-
TGTGCCAGCACGAGACAGTTATTGAACACTGAAGCTTTCTTT
CASTRQLLNTEAFF
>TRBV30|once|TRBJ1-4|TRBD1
TGTGCCTGGAGTGTAAACAGGGGTAGCGAAAAACTGTTTTTT
CAWSVNRGSEKLFF
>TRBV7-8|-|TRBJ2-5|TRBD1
TGTGCCAGCAGCTTAAACAGGGGGGCAGAAGAGACCCAGTACTTC
CASSLNRGAEETQYF
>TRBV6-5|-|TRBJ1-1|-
TGTGCCAGCAGTAGAGACAGGAAGGGGGCTGAAGCTTTCTTT
CASSRDRKGAEAFF
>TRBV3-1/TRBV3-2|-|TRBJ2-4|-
TGTGCCAGCAGCCAAGGCCCGGGTCTAGCCAAAAACATTCAGTACTTC
CASSQGPGLAKNIQYF
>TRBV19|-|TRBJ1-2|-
TGTGCCAGTAGTATGGGGCTCCCCTATGGCTACACCTTC
CASSMGLPYGYTF
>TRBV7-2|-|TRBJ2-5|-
TGTGCCAGCAGCTTCCTAGGGACCCAGTACTTC
CASSFLGTQYF
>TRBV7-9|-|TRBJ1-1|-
TGTGCCAGCAGCTTAAAGGCAGGCACTGAAGCTTTCTTT
CASSLKAGTEAFF
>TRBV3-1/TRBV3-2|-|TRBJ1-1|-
TGTGCCAGCAGCCCCCCCCAAACGGGAAACACTGAAGCTTTCTTT
CASSPPQTGNTEAFF
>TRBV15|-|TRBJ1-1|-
TGTGCCACCAGCAAAGGACGGGGAAACACTGAAGCTTTCTTT
CATSKGRGNTEAFF
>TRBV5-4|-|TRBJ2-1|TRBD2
TGTGCCAGCAGCGCCAGGACTAGCGGGGGGGCCTACAATGAGCAGTTCTTC
CASSARTSGGAYNEQFF
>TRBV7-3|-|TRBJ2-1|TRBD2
TGTGCCAGCAGCTCGACGGGGGGGTCTTACAATGAGCAGTTCTTC
CASSSTGGSYNEQFF
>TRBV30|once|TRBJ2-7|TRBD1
TGTGCCTGGAGTTCACAGGGGAACGAGCAGTACTTC
CAWSSQGNEQYF
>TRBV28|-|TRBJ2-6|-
TGTGCCAGCAGTCCTCAACAGGGGGGGCCTTTCGTCCTGACTTTC
CASSPQQGGPFVLTF
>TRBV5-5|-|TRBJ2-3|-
TGTGCCAGCAGCTTGGTGGGGGCCACAGATACGCAGTATTTT
CASSLVGATDTQYF
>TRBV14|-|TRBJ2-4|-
TGTGCCAGCAGCCAAGAGTGGGGGGTCGCCAAAAACATTCAGTACTTC
CASSQEWGVAKNIQYF
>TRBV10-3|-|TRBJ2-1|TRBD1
TGTGCCATCAGTGAGTCTTACAGGGGCGCCTCCTACAATGAGCAGTTCTTC
CAISESYRGASYNEQFF
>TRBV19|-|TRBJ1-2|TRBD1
TGTGCCAGTAGTATAAAACAGGGGAGAAACTATGGCTACACCTTC
CASSIKQGRNYGYTF
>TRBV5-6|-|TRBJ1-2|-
TGTGCCAGCAGCCGGACAGTAAACTATGGCTACACCTTC
CASSRTVNYGYTF
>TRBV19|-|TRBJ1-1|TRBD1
TGTACCAGTAGTCCACAGGGGGGAATAACTGAAGCTTTCTTT
CTSSPQGGITEAFF
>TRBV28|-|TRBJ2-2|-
TGTGCCAGCAGTCGTTCCGGACTCGCGAACACCGGGGAGCTGTTTTTT
CASSRSGLANTGELFF
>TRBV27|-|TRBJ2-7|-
TGTGCCAGCGGCCGGGAGCGGGCCTCCTACGAGCAGTACTTC
CASGRERASYEQYF
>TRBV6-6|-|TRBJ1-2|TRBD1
TGTGCCAGCAGAAGTTCGGGACAGGAGAACTATGGCTACACCTTC
CASRSSGQENYGYTF
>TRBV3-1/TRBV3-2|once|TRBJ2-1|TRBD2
TGTGCCAGCAGCCTCATTACTAGCGGGGACTACAATGAGCAGTTCTTC
CASSLITSGDYNEQFF
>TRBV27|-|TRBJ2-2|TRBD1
TGTGCCAGCAGTATATTACAGGGGACCGGGGAGCTGTTTTTT
CASSILQGTGELFF
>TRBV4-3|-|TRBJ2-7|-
TGCGCCAGCAGCCCATCCCGAGGGGGCTACGAGCAGTACTTC
CASSPSRGGYEQYF
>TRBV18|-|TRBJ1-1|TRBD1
TGTGCCAGCTCACCAGGGACAGGGGACACTGAAGCTTTCTTT
CASSPGTGDTEAFF
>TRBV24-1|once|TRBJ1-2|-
TGTGCCCCACCGGCAGGGATGTTAGGCTACACCTTC
CAPPAGMLGYTF
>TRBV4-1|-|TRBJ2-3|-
TGCGCCAGCAGCCAACGGTCGGGGGATACGCAGTATTTT
CASSQRSGDTQYF
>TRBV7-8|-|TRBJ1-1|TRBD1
TGTGCCAGCAGCTTAGCGGTCACAGGGGGAAACACTGAAGCTTTCTTT
CASSLAVTGGNTEAFF
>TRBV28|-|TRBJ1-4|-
TGTGCCAGCAGTTCTACGATTGAAAAACTGTTTTTT
CASSSTIEKLFF
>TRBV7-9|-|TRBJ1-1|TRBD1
TGTGCCAGCAGCTTAGTAGGGGGCGTGAACACTGAAGCTTTCTTT
CASSLVGGVNTEAFF
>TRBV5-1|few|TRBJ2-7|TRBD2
TGCGCCAGCAGTTATGGTTCTACCGGACTAGCGGGGGGCGAGCAGTACTTC
CASSYGSTGLAGGEQYF
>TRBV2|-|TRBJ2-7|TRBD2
TGTGCCAGCAGATTGGAAGCGGGGAGCGGTTACGAGCAGTACTTC
CASRLEAGSGYEQYF
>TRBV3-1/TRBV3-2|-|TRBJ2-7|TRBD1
TGTGCCAGCAGCCAAGATCTCAACAGGGGGCACGAGCAGTACTTC
CASSQDLNRGHEQYF